A single sample gave rise to the 24 T cell receptor beta chains below, sequenced in a study of shared clonotypes between healthy human individuals. The protocol was immunoSEQ multiplex PCR, while the TCRdb copy is restricted to in-frame clones and leaves out a portion. The sample yields around 690,000 clones, 90% seen once. Sequenced material: memory CD8+ T cells from PBMCs. Subset specified: CD45RO+ cells pooled with CCR7-negative TemRA cells. These receptors came from a man aged 18 to 30 in good health. Some clones in this sample may be carry-over from other donors' samples.

The chain has TRBV7-9 and TRBJ2-1; D is possibly TRBD2 (5 bases). Germline CDR1 is SEHNR and CDR2 is FQNEAQ (reference sequence). This CDR3 has 11 residues. V lost 3 bases, J lost 9 bases, and 6 bases lay in between. CDR3 nucleotide sequence: TGTGCCAGCAGCTTCCGGGGTGAGCAGTTCTTC. It translates to CASSFRGEQFF.

This clone was detected only once. The rearrangement links TRBV5-8 to TRBJ2-1; a weak D match, TRBD1 (6 bases). Germline values: CDR1 SGHTS, CDR2 YDEGEE. The V end was cut by 0 bases, the J end by 15 bases, with 19 bases between. This CDR3 contains 14 residues. This CDR3 is CASSLAMQGLLPFF. The CDR3 DNA sequence: TGTGCCAGCAGCTTGGCCATGCAGGGGTTATTGCCGTTCTTC.

This chain connects TRBV11-2 to TRBJ1-1; 9 positions agree with TRBD1. CDR3 size: 15 residues. Per germline, CDR1 SGHAT and CDR2 FQNNGV. With 2 bases clipped from V and 3 bases from J, the junction kept 4 bases outside the gene matches. In DNA form, the CDR3 reads TGTGCCAGCAGCTTATACAGGGGGCGGGACACTGAAGCTTTCTTT. Translated, it gives CASSLYRGRDTEAFF. The entire variable domain, with the rest obtained from reference TRBV11-2 and TRBJ1-1, is as follows: EAGVAQSPRYKIIEKRQSVAFWCNPISGHATLYWYQQILGQGPKLLIQFQNNGVVDDSQLPKDRFSAERLKGVDSTLKIQPAKLEDSAVYLCASSLYRGRDTEAFFGQGTRLTVV.

The chain has TRBV4-1 and TRBJ1-1; D not resolved. The CDR3 length is 13 residues. V shed 2 bases and J shed 6 bases, with 10 bases lying between them. The germline gives CDR1 MGHRA, CDR2 YSYEKL. As DNA, the CDR3 is TGCGCCAGCAGCCAACCCCCGGGCCCTGAAGCTTTCTTT. As protein: CASSQPPGPEAFF.

This chain links TRBV9 with TRBJ2-7; 12 bases are shared with TRBD2. Germline trimming cut 3 bases from V and 0 bases from J; bases unmatched to any gene: 10. The CDR3 is 18 amino acids. Germline CDR1 and CDR2: SGDLS and YYNGEE. The CDR3 DNA reads TGTGCCAGCAGCGCGGGACTAGCGGGCGACCCCAGCTCCTACGAGCAGTACTTC. The encoded protein is CASSAGLAGDPSSYEQYF.

The chain joins TRBV30 to TRBJ2-1; D not certain. CDR3 length equals 12 residues. Trimming took 7 bases from V and 5 from J, leaving 12 bases between them. Looked up from germline, CDR1 is GTSNPN and CDR2 is SVGIG (reference sequence). The CDR3 coding sequence is TGTGCCTCCGGCCGATATGACAATGAGCAGTTCTTC. Residues: CASGRYDNEQFF.

This chain links TRBV27 with TRBJ2-1; D is possibly TRBD1 (6 bases). CDR1 MNHEY and CDR2 SMNVEV come from the germline V gene (reference sequence). V lost 5 bases, J lost 2 bases, and 16 bases lay in between. The CDR3 contains 16 residues. CDR3 bases: TGTGCCAGCAGTCTAGGGGCTGGGACACCCTACAATGAGCAGTTCTTC. Translated, it gives CASSLGAGTPYNEQFF.

This rearrangement joins TRBV6-1 to TRBJ2-7, with TRBD2 matching 7 bases. The CDR3 has 13 residues. J lost 4 bases, V lost 5 bases, and 5 bases had no gene match. Germline CDR1 MNHNS, CDR2 SASEGT. CDR3 region: CASSLAVNYEQYF. DNA of the CDR3: TGTGCCAGCAGTCTAGCGGTGAATTACGAGCAGTACTTC.

V usage is TRBV5-1 and J usage is TRBJ2-7, with TRBD2 matching 7 bases. V shed 0 bases and J 4 bases; nucleotides not matched to a gene: 10. The germline gives CDR1 SGHRS, CDR2 YFSETQ. The CDR3 extends over 16 amino acids. CDR3 loop: CASSLGSAGVKYEQYF. The DNA of the CDR3 is TGCGCCAGCAGCTTGGGGTCTGCGGGGGTAAAATACGAGCAGTACTTC.

The chain links TRBV9 to TRBJ2-1; 9 bases line up with TRBD2. V gave up 2 bases and J gave up 6 bases; unmatched junction bases: 12. Germline V gene lookup returns CDR1 SGDLS and CDR2 YYNGEE. There are 17 residues in the CDR3. This CDR3 is CASSVSGSAGGPNEQFF. CDR3 bases: TGTGCCAGCAGCGTGAGCGGTTCGGCGGGAGGGCCCAATGAGCAGTTCTTC.

The chain has TRBV14 and TRBJ2-1, with 7 bases matching TRBD1. CDR3 length: 15 residues. The V segment lost 2 bases and the J segment 4 bases; nucleotides outside the gene matches: 5. Germline CDR1 SGHDN, CDR2 FVKESK. The CDR3 DNA reads TGTGCCAGCAGCCAACTAACAGGGGTTTACAATGAGCAGTTCTTC. It translates to CASSQLTGVYNEQFF.

The chain links TRBV21-1 to TRBJ2-1. TRBV21-1 is annotated as a pseudogene. The CDR3 spans 14 residues. The CDR3 is CASSKAPDPREQFF. The CDR3 DNA sequence: TGTGCCAGCAGCAAAGCTCCGGACCCCCGTGAGCAGTTCTTC.

V and J are TRBV19 and TRBJ2-7, with a possible D match to TRBD2 (5 bases). V gave up 1 base and J gave up 4 bases, with 14 bases separating them. The CDR3 covers 15 residues. CDR1 and CDR2 from the germline V gene are LNHDA and SQIVND (reference sequence). For the CDR3, the DNA is TGTGCCAGTAGTATAGCTGAGGGTACGGGATACGAGCAGTACTTC. Its protein is CASSIAEGTGYEQYF.

V and J are TRBV4-3 and TRBJ1-2; a weak D match, TRBD1 (6 bases). The germline gives CDR1 LGHNA, CDR2 YSLEER. V lost 1 base and J 0 bases, leaving 12 bases between the germline ends. CDR3 length: 16 residues. CDR3 in DNA: TGCGCCAGCAGCCAAGGTGGGACACTAGCTAACTATGGCTACACCTTC. It is translated as CASSQGGTLANYGYTF.

The chain carries TRBV27 and TRBJ2-7; 13 bases are a match to TRBD2. This CDR3 contains 14 residues. Germline CDR1 reads MNHEY; CDR2 reads SMNVEV (reference sequence). V shed 7 bases and J 4 bases; nucleotides not matched to a gene: 4. The chain's CDR3 is CASTGTSGKYEQYF. In DNA form, the CDR3 reads TGTGCCAGCACCGGGACTAGCGGGAAGTACGAGCAGTACTTC.

The gene calls are TRBV6-1 and TRBJ2-3, with D maybe TRBD1 (5 bases). The V end lost 5 bases, the J end lost 1 base, and 10 bases lay between the germline ends. The CDR3 runs to 14 residues. Germline lookup yields CDR1 MNHNS and CDR2 SASEGT. CDR3 DNA sequence: TGTGCCAGCAGTAGGGGCGGAGGCACAGATACGCAGTATTTT. It specifies CASSRGGGTDTQYF.

This rearrangement joins TRBV5-1 to TRBJ1-2, with 8 bases matching TRBD1. The CDR3 consists of 17 residues. V shed 3 bases, J shed 2 bases, and the junction held 12 bases outside the gene matches. Looked up from germline, CDR1 is SGHRS and CDR2 is YFSETQ. CDR3 DNA sequence: TGCGCCAGCAGCTCCAAACCAGGGACAGGAGGAAACTATGGCTACACCTTC. This encodes CASSSKPGTGGNYGYTF.

The chain has TRBV10-3 and TRBJ2-2; unclear D gene. The ends were cut back, 2 bases at V and 3 bases at J, with 16 bases in the middle. This CDR3 region has 17 residues. Looked up from germline, CDR1 is ENHRY and CDR2 is SYGVKD. The CDR3 coding sequence is TGTGCCATCAGTGAGCCGATGGACCGTTTGGACACCGGGGAGCTGTTTTTT. Encoded protein: CAISEPMDRLDTGELFF.

Details on this clone: The same CDR3 also results from other DNA sequences found in this sample. The chain couples TRBV6-1 to TRBJ1-5; 9 nucleotides line up with TRBD1. V lost 3 bases, J lost 6 bases, and 6 bases stayed unmatched. Per the germline V gene, CDR1 is MNHNS and CDR2 is SASEGT. This CDR3 comprises 15 residues. This chain's CDR3 is CASSENRGLGQPQHF. The CDR3 coding sequence is TGTGCCAGCAGTGAGAACAGGGGGCTGGGTCAGCCCCAGCATTTT.

V is TRBV2 and J is TRBJ2-2; D may be TRBD1 (6 bases). The CDR3 contains 16 residues. The germline CDR1 and CDR2 sequences are SNHLY and FYNNEI. The V gene lost 3 bases and the J gene lost 1 base, with 12 bases spanning the gap. CDR3 amino acids: CASSDGGNLNTGELFF. The CDR3 bases are TGTGCCAGCAGTGATGGGGGCAATTTGAACACCGGGGAGCTGTTTTTT.

The chain carries TRBV27 and TRBJ2-5; D unclear. Germline V CDR1 and CDR2: MNHEY, SMNVEV (reference sequence). CDR3 length: 13 amino acids. V was clipped by 3 bases and J by 1 base, with 6 bases between them. CDR3 residues: CASSFDAQETQYF. The CDR3 DNA reads as TGTGCCAGCAGTTTTGATGCCCAAGAGACCCAGTACTTC.

The count of this clone is one. CDR3 in amino acids: CASSLRLAGGHEQFF. The CDR3 DNA reads TGTGCCAGCAGCTTACGGCTAGCGGGAGGTCACGAGCAGTTCTTC. The gene calls are TRBV7-9 and TRBJ2-1; the match to TRBD2 covers 11 bases. Per the germline V gene, CDR1 is SEHNR and CDR2 is FQNEAQ (reference sequence). V was clipped by 2 bases and J by 10 bases; unmatched bases: 7. This CDR3 region has 15 residues.

The rearrangement joins TRBV9 to TRBJ1-1; no firm D call. Per the germline V gene, CDR1 is SGDLS and CDR2 is YYNGEE. V gave up 3 bases and J gave up 5 bases, with 14 bases separating them. The CDR3 has 14 residues. CDR3 bases: TGTGCCAGCAGCGCCCCCGGGAGAGGGACTGAAGCTTTCTTT. Its protein product is CASSAPGRGTEAFF.

Note on this clone: A much larger clone differs from this one at a single base, so this may be a read error. The same CDR3 can be traced to other DNA sequences in this sample. The chain has TRBV27 and TRBJ1-5, with D perhaps matching TRBD1 (6 bases). V shed 5 bases and J shed 1 base, with 9 bases lying between them. The germline V gene encodes CDR1 MNHEY and CDR2 SMNVEV (reference sequence). The CDR3 runs 14 residues. The CDR3 bases are TGTGCCAGCAGTGAACAGGGCAGCAATCAGCCCCAGCATTTT. This encodes CASSEQGSNQPQHF.